The source of this T cell receptor (beta chain) is a study of breast tumors, draining lymph nodes, adjacent tissues. In its sample, this clonotype was seen many times. The CDR3 length is 15 residues. CDR1 and CDR2 from the germline V gene are SGHTA and FQGNSA. Between the trimmed V and J ends, which lost 5 bases and 0 bases, there was a span of 11 bases. Breast cancer patients provided tissue from their axillary draining lymph nodes. Using its own MiXCR run on the multiplex PCR reads, TCRdb lists one record per CDR3 protein. Of 100,000 or so distinct CDR3 sequences listed, about 20% are singletons. This TCR came from a female donor with breast cancer. Some clones in this sample may be carry-over from other donors' samples. Sequences were obtained from axillary lymph node tissue. The rearrangement joins TRBV7-2 to TRBJ2-1, with D perhaps TRBD1 or TRBD2 (5 bases each). The CDR3 DNA reads TGTGCCAGCAGCCGGGACGCTAGCTCCTACAATGAGCAGTTCTTC. The encoded protein is CASSRDASSYNEQFF.